These T cell receptor beta chains were read from a single sample in a study of TIL therapy for anti-PD-1-resistant metastatic lung cancer. Generated by immunoSEQ multiplex PCR, the TCRdb table keeps only in-frame clones and is missing some. The data hold fewer than 20,000 clones, with 74% observed a single time. The sample here was blood, taken at baseline. These receptors all come from a person aged 25 to 80 with non-small cell lung cancer. Each CDR3 is given with its conserved first and last residue. Each record gives: V gene, D gene, clone size, J gene, CDR3 DNA, CDR3 protein. D genes are given only for firm matches. Expanded clones are given a class, and other clones once, few, many or no size at all.

V gene: TRBV6-5; D gene: .; clone size: .; J gene: TRBJ1-1; CDR3 DNA: TGTGCCAGCAGTACGCACCTGAACACTGAAGCTTTCTTT; CDR3 protein: CASSTHLNTEAFF
V gene: TRBV5-6; D gene: TRBD1; clone size: .; J gene: TRBJ2-1; CDR3 DNA: TGTGCCAGCGGACAGGGAAGGCTAGGTGAGCAGTTCTTC; CDR3 protein: CASGQGRLGEQFF
V gene: TRBV7-2; D gene: .; clone size: .; J gene: TRBJ2-7; CDR3 DNA: TGTGCCAGCAGCTTAGGGTCAGGGGCGGAGCAGTACTTC; CDR3 protein: CASSLGSGAEQYF
V gene: TRBV6-1; D gene: TRBD1; clone size: few; J gene: TRBJ1-5; CDR3 DNA: TGTGCCAGCAGTGAACCGACAGGGTTCCAGCCCCAGCATTTT; CDR3 protein: CASSEPTGFQPQHF
V gene: TRBV7-9; D gene: .; clone size: once; J gene: TRBJ2-7; CDR3 DNA: TGTGCCAGCAGCCTCACGGGGGTCTACGAGCAGTACTTC; CDR3 protein: CASSLTGVYEQYF
V gene: TRBV6-5; D gene: .; clone size: .; J gene: TRBJ2-1; CDR3 DNA: TGTGCCAGCAGTTACGATGGGCCGGGGGGCGGGAATGAGCAGTTCTTC; CDR3 protein: CASSYDGPGGGNEQFF
V gene: TRBV11-2; D gene: .; clone size: .; J gene: TRBJ1-1; CDR3 DNA: TGTGCCAGCAGCTTAGGCGGTTTGTCTGGGAACAATCGGGGCACTGAAGCTTTCTTT; CDR3 protein: CASSLGGLSGNNRGTEAFF
V gene: TRBV19; D gene: TRBD1; clone size: .; J gene: TRBJ1-3; CDR3 DNA: TGTGCCAGTAGTATCGCGCCCGGGACAGGGATAGACACCATATATTTT; CDR3 protein: CASSIAPGTGIDTIYF
V gene: TRBV19; D gene: TRBD1; clone size: .; J gene: TRBJ2-7; CDR3 DNA: TGTGCCAGTAGTATCGGGACAGACCCCTACGAGCAGTACTTC; CDR3 protein: CASSIGTDPYEQYF
V gene: TRBV7-9; D gene: TRBD2; clone size: once; J gene: TRBJ2-2; CDR3 DNA: TGTGCCAGCGTGGGGGGGATAAACACCGGGGAGCTGTTTTTT; CDR3 protein: CASVGGINTGELFF
V gene: TRBV4-2; D gene: .; clone size: medium-sized; J gene: TRBJ1-5; CDR3 DNA: TGTGCCAGCAGCCAAGAGGTAGAGGGGTTCAATCAGCCCCAGCATTTT; CDR3 protein: CASSQEVEGFNQPQHF
V gene: TRBV4-2; D gene: TRBD1; clone size: few; J gene: TRBJ1-2; CDR3 DNA: TGTGCCAGCAGCCAAGGACAGGGGTATAGCTATGGCTACACCTTC; CDR3 protein: CASSQGQGYSYGYTF
V gene: TRBV5-1; D gene: .; clone size: .; J gene: TRBJ2-7; CDR3 DNA: TGCGCCAGCAGCTTGGCCGGGGGTTATTTGTACTTC; CDR3 protein: CASSLAGGYLYF
V gene: TRBV7-2; D gene: .; clone size: .; J gene: TRBJ2-2; CDR3 DNA: TGTGCCACCCAGGCGGGGCGGGGGCTTAGCGGGGAGCTGTTTTTT; CDR3 protein: CATQAGRGLSGELFF
V gene: TRBV15; D gene: TRBD2; clone size: once; J gene: TRBJ2-3; CDR3 DNA: TGTGCCACCAGCAGAGATCGGGGGGGCCCAGATACGCAGTATTTT; CDR3 protein: CATSRDRGGPDTQYF
V gene: TRBV6-1; D gene: .; clone size: .; J gene: TRBJ2-7; CDR3 DNA: TGTGCCAGCAGTGAAGCGAGTAACGTGAGGTCCTACGAGCAGTACTTC; CDR3 protein: CASSEASNVRSYEQYF
V gene: TRBV19; D gene: .; clone size: .; J gene: TRBJ2-2; CDR3 DNA: TGTGCCAGTAGTCTGGCCCTTATTCCCGGGGAGCTGTTTTTT; CDR3 protein: CASSLALIPGELFF
V gene: TRBV4-1; D gene: .; clone size: .; J gene: TRBJ2-6; CDR3 DNA: TGCGCCAGCAGCCAAGAGGCTTGGGTGCCAGGCCTAAGCTCTGGGGCCAACGTCCTGACTTTC; CDR3 protein: CASSQEAWVPGLSSGANVLTF
V gene: TRBV7-2; D gene: TRBD1; clone size: .; J gene: TRBJ1-2; CDR3 DNA: TGTGCCAGCAGCCACGGGACAGTTTATGGCTACACCTTC; CDR3 protein: CASSHGTVYGYTF
V gene: TRBV19; D gene: .; clone size: .; J gene: TRBJ2-3; CDR3 DNA: TGTGCCAGTAGGACCGACAGGTACAGCACAGATACGCAGTATTTT; CDR3 protein: CASRTDRYSTDTQYF
V gene: TRBV5-4; D gene: TRBD2; clone size: .; J gene: TRBJ2-7; CDR3 DNA: TGTGCCAGCAGCCATCGGTCGGGGGGGGCTGGGGAGCAGTACTTC; CDR3 protein: CASSHRSGGAGEQYF
V gene: TRBV7-2; D gene: TRBD2; clone size: once; J gene: TRBJ2-1; CDR3 DNA: TGTGCCAGCAGCTCGGGACTAGCGGGGTGGGGGGATGAGCAGTTCTTC; CDR3 protein: CASSSGLAGWGDEQFF